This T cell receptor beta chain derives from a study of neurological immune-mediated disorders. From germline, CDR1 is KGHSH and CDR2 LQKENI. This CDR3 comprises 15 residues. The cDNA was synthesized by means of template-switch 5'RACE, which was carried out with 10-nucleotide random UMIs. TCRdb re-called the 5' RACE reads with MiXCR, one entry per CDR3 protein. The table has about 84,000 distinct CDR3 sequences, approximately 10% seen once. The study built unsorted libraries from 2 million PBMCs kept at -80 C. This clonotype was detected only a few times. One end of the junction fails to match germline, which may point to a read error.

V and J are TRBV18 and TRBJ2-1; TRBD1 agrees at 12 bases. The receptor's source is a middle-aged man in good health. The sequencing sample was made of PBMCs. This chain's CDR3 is CSSSRGTGGYDEQFF. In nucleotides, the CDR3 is TGTTCCAGCTCACGAGGGACAGGGGGCTATGATGAGCAGTTCTTC.